This is a list of T cell receptor beta chains from one sample in a study of CD8 T cells in Susac syndrome. TCRdb reprocessed the immunoSEQ multiplex PCR reads via MiXCR and lists one record per CDR3 protein. The sample records 200,000 or so distinct CDR3 sequences, roughly 96% being singletons. Sample: CD4+ T cells from PBMCs. The receptors here all came from a human donor with multiple sclerosis. Both conserved end residues are part of each CDR3. D genes are given only for firm matches. Size is stated for part of the rows, as once, few or many counts, or as a class when the clone is expanded.

J gene,CDR3 length,D gene,V gene,clone size,CDR3 DNA,CDR3 protein
TRBJ2-5,14,-,TRBV7-3,-,TGTGCCAGCAGCCCGTCGGGACGGCAAGCGGCCCAGTACTTC,CASSPSGRQAAQYF
TRBJ2-7,15,TRBD2,TRBV7-9,-,TGTGCCAGCAGCACTCGGACTAGCGGGATGTACGAGCAGTACTTC,CASSTRTSGMYEQYF
TRBJ2-1,14,-,TRBV5-1,-,TGCGCCAGCAGCTTGGACAGGGAATGGCATGAGCAGTTCTTC,CASSLDREWHEQFF
TRBJ2-3,15,-,TRBV5-6,once,TGTGCCAGCAGTCCGGACGGGGGTGCTGCAGATACGCAGTATTTT,CASSPDGGAADTQYF
TRBJ2-5,17,TRBD2,TRBV30,-,TGTGCCTGGAGTGTGAAGTGGTGGGTAGCGGGGATTGAGACCCAGTACTTC,CAWSVKWWVAGIETQYF
TRBJ1-2,15,-,TRBV9,-,TGTGCCAGCAACCCCGATCGCGGAACCTGGAACGGCTACACCTTC,CASNPDRGTWNGYTF
TRBJ2-4,14,TRBD1,TRBV20-1,-,TGCAGTGCTCTCCGGGACAGGGTCGGAGACATTCAGTACTTC,CSALRDRVGDIQYF
TRBJ2-1,14,-,TRBV18,-,TGTGCCAGCTCACCAAAGGCGGATTACAATGAGCAGTTCTTC,CASSPKADYNEQFF
TRBJ1-2,16,-,TRBV6-5,once,TGTGCCAGCAGTTACTCGACCGCAGGACCTAACTATGGCTACACCTTC,CASSYSTAGPNYGYTF
TRBJ2-1,16,TRBD2,TRBV7-8,-,TGTGCCAGCAGCTTAAATTCGGGGGGCGCGGGAGGTGAGCAGTTCTTC,CASSLNSGGAGGEQFF
TRBJ2-2,14,TRBD1,TRBV12-3/TRBV12-4,-,TGTGCCAGCATGGGACAGCTAAACACCGGGGAGCTGTTTTTT,CASMGQLNTGELFF
TRBJ2-3,12,-,TRBV15,-,TGTGCCACCAGCAGAGGGGCAAATACGCAGTATTTT,CATSRGANTQYF
TRBJ2-7,16,-,TRBV7-8,-,TGTGCCAGCAGCTTAGAGGTTCTCTTGGGCATCGACGAGCAGTACTTC,CASSLEVLLGIDEQYF
TRBJ2-4,15,TRBD2,TRBV29-1,-,TGCAGCGTCTTCCGGACTAGCGGGAGTGGTGACATTCAGTACTTC,CSVFRTSGSGDIQYF
TRBJ2-3,15,TRBD2,TRBV20-1,-,TGCAGTGCTAGTAGACTAGCGCCCGGCACAGATACGCAGTATTTT,CSASRLAPGTDTQYF
TRBJ2-1,11,-,TRBV29-1,-,TGCAGCGTTAATAGCGGCAATGAGCAGTTCTTC,CSVNSGNEQFF
TRBJ1-4,11,-,TRBV29-1,few,TGCAGCTTTATCCTAAACGAAAAACTGTTTTTT,CSFILNEKLFF
TRBJ2-7,14,-,TRBV29-1,-,TGCAGCGTTGACCGGTGGGATAGACCCTACGAGCAGTACTTC,CSVDRWDRPYEQYF
TRBJ2-1,17,-,TRBV9,-,TGTGCCAGCAGCGGGGGCGGGTGGACCGTAACCTACAATGAGCAGTTCTTC,CASSGGGWTVTYNEQFF
TRBJ1-2,14,TRBD1,TRBV5-1,-,TGCGCCAGCAGCCTGGGACAGGGAACGAACGGCTACACCTTC,CASSLGQGTNGYTF
TRBJ2-7,13,-,TRBV20-1,-,TGCAGTGCTGCTAACGACAAGTCCTACGAGCAGTACTTC,CSAANDKSYEQYF
TRBJ2-5,11,-,TRBV5-1,-,TGTGCCAGCAGTCTAGCGGAGACCCAGTACTTC,CASSLAETQYF
TRBJ2-1,18,TRBD2,TRBV20-1,-,TGCAGTGCTAGTCTATGGCTAGCGGGAGGAAGCTCCTACAATGAGCAGTTCTTC,CSASLWLAGGSSYNEQFF
TRBJ1-5,15,TRBD1,TRBV7-9,once,TGTGCCAGCAGCTTAGGGACAGGGGAGATTCAGCCCCAGCATTTT,CASSLGTGEIQPQHF
TRBJ2-1,12,-,TRBV20-1,-,TGCAGTGCTCCACTTCTGACTGGGGAGCAGTTCTTC,CSAPLLTGEQFF
TRBJ1-1,14,-,TRBV30,once,TGTGCCTGGAGTGTAGGAGGGGCGAACACTGAAGCTTTCTTT,CAWSVGGANTEAFF
TRBJ2-5,14,TRBD2,TRBV7-3,-,TGTGCCAGCAGCACCGGGACTAGCGGGAAGACCCAGTACTTC,CASSTGTSGKTQYF
TRBJ1-2,12,TRBD1,TRBV10-3,-,TGTGCCTTCCGGACAGGGGAAGATGGCTACACCTTC,CAFRTGEDGYTF
TRBJ2-1,15,TRBD2,TRBV7-3,-,TGTGCCAGCAGCTTTCGACTAGCGGGGAACAATGAGCAGTTCTTC,CASSFRLAGNNEQFF
TRBJ1-1,15,-,TRBV25-1,-,TGTGCCAGCAGTGACCCCCGCGGGGCGAACACTGAAGCTTTCTTT,CASSDPRGANTEAFF
TRBJ2-7,12,-,TRBV27,-,TGTGCCAGGCTGGGAGCCCCCGAAGAGCAGTACTTC,CARLGAPEEQYF
TRBJ1-5,13,TRBD1,TRBV5-6,-,TGTGCCAGCAGCTCCTCCGGGGGACAGTCCCAGCATTTT,CASSSSGGQSQHF
TRBJ2-3,16,TRBD1,TRBV5-1,-,TGCGCCAGCAGCTCAACCTCCGGACAGGCCACAGATACGCAGTATTTT,CASSSTSGQATDTQYF
TRBJ2-5,13,-,TRBV30,-,TGTGCCTGGAACCCCCCGCCCGGGGAGACCCAGTACTTC,CAWNPPPGETQYF
TRBJ2-7,14,-,TRBV5-1,-,TGCGCCAGCAGCTTGCAAAATGGGAACTACGAGCAGTACTTC,CASSLQNGNYEQYF
TRBJ2-7,13,-,TRBV24-1,-,TGTGCCACCGGACCCAATGCCGGCTACGAGCAGTACTTC,CATGPNAGYEQYF
TRBJ2-3,16,TRBD2,TRBV9,-,TGTGCCAGCAGCCCCTTACTAGCGGGGGGCACAGATACGCAGTATTTT,CASSPLLAGGTDTQYF
TRBJ2-2,15,TRBD1,TRBV4-1,-,TGCGCCAGCAGCCACCCTGACAGGGTTTCCGGGGAGCTGTTTTTT,CASSHPDRVSGELFF
TRBJ2-5,13,-,TRBV28,-,TGTGCCAGCAGTTTCGGCAGCCAAGAGACCCAGTACTTC,CASSFGSQETQYF
TRBJ1-2,15,-,TRBV11-2,-,TGTGCCAGCAGCCCATTCCTCGGCGATTTGGATGGCTACACCTTC,CASSPFLGDLDGYTF
TRBJ1-1,16,TRBD1,TRBV15,-,TGTGCCACCAGCAGAGGGGACAGGGGGCCAGGCACTGAAGCTTTCTTT,CATSRGDRGPGTEAFF
TRBJ2-5,15,TRBD2,TRBV29-1,-,TGCAGCGTTGAACCGCTAGCGCGGGGGGAAGAGACCCAGTACTTC,CSVEPLARGEETQYF
TRBJ1-2,12,-,TRBV15,-,TGTGCCACCAGCAGACATGGCGCGAGCTACACCTTC,CATSRHGASYTF